The 4 T cell receptor beta chains given below trace back to one sample, sequenced in a study of T cell repertoires in ileal Crohn's disease. Time point defined: neoterminal ileum biopsy at postoperative endoscopy, about 6 months after surgery. The protocol was immunoSEQ multiplex PCR, while the TCRdb copy is restricted to in-frame clones and leaves out a portion. The sample contains 5,000 or so clones, about four fifths of which appear only once. The source material was ileal tissue. These receptors were collected from an adult with Crohn's disease.

This chain joins TRBV7-2 and TRBJ1-1, with 7 positions matching TRBD1. CDR1 and CDR2 (germline): SGHTA, FQGNSA. Germline trimming cut 5 bases from V and 7 bases from J; bases unmatched to any gene: 10. The CDR3 is 14 residues long. The CDR3: CASSQRQGSGEAFF. DNA for the CDR3: TGTGCCAGCAGCCAGCGACAGGGTAGTGGTGAAGCTTTCTTT.

This clone was seen a few times. This chain joins TRBV7-9 and TRBJ2-1; D is unresolved. CDR3 length equals 12 residues. Trimming left V 2 bases short and J 5 bases short, with 4 bases between. Germline V lookup: CDR1 SEHNR, CDR2 FQNEAQ (reference sequence). The CDR3 DNA is TGTGCCAGCAGCTTACATAACAATGAGCAGTTCTTC. Protein product: CASSLHNNEQFF.

The V call is TRBV10-3, the J call TRBJ1-4; 7 bases agree with TRBD1. Looked up from germline, CDR1 is ENHRY and CDR2 is SYGVKD. This CDR3 contains 15 residues. Losses at the gene ends were 6 bases for V and 2 bases for J; bases not matched to a gene: 6. For the CDR3, the DNA is TGTGCCATCAGACCCACGGACAGGACTAATGAAAAACTGTTTTTT. Translation gives CAIRPTDRTNEKLFF.

The chain combines TRBV7-3 with TRBJ2-6; weak D call: TRBD1 (6 bases). Trimming stripped 5 bases from V and 1 base from J, with 15 bases between. Germline-derived CDR1 and CDR2 are SGHTA and FQGTGA. This CDR3 has 17 amino acids. The CDR3 nucleotides read TGTGCCAGCAGCCCAGGGGTGGGGAAGTCTGGGGCCAACGTCCTGACTTTC. Translation gives CASSPGVGKSGANVLTF.